A selection of T cell receptor beta chains follows, all from one sample in a study of T cell repertoires in ileal Crohn's disease. Assay used: immunoSEQ multiplex PCR; TCRdb lists only in-frame clones, some missing. Among roughly 60,000 clones, about 88% were seen once, and the ten largest hold around 2.1%. Specimen: ileal tissue. The receptors stem from an adult with Crohn's disease. CDR3s include the opening cysteine and the closing phenylalanine or tryptophan. The order of the fields is J gene, V gene, CDR3 protein.

TRBJ2-1	TRBV7-2	CASSRNDRRTGNEQFF
TRBJ1-1	TRBV10-3	CAISQQGAVTEAFF
TRBJ2-7	TRBV9	CASSLDYRGEQYF
TRBJ2-7	TRBV6-5	CASSYSGQGAFLQYF
TRBJ2-1	TRBV5-4	CASSSGGLPFHNEQFF
TRBJ1-6	TRBV9	CASSAEATGSSSPLHF
TRBJ1-2	TRBV28	CASSSGGPDLYGYTF
TRBJ1-5	TRBV29-1	CSVGGVGVPQHF
TRBJ1-2	TRBV14	CASSQDIYGYTF
TRBJ1-1	TRBV7-9	CASSQSGTGNTEAFF
TRBJ1-4	TRBV5-1	CASSLGGRGQGEKLFF
TRBJ1-1	TRBV2	CASRDDGHYTEAFF
TRBJ2-3	TRBV5-1	CASSRDQPRGDTQYF
TRBJ2-3	TRBV5-1	CASSPGSGGRGDTQYF
TRBJ1-5	TRBV6-1	CASSELGRGKSGQPQHF
TRBJ1-1	TRBV5-1	CASSPGQANTEAFF